The clone carrying this T cell receptor (beta chain) has a count of ten or more. The CDR3 spans 12 residues. Trimming removed 8 bases from V and 5 bases from J, with 12 bases in between. Germline CDR1 is KGHSH and CDR2 is LQKENI. The record originates from a study of identical twins. TCRdb reprocessed the 5' RACE reads with MiXCR, giving one entry per CDR3 protein. The table lists some 690,000 distinct CDR3 sequences, around 20% of them singletons. These data are also associated with another study on T cells expressing NK-cell markers. That work states: Expanded NKG2C+ T cell clones had unclear HCMV specificity.

This TCR came from a woman aged 18-29 years in good health. The chain combines TRBV18 with TRBJ1-1; no firm D call. Material: PBMCs. The CDR3 reads CASSRSGTEAFF. Here the CDR3 DNA reads TGTGCCAGCAGCCGTTCGGGGACTGAAGCTTTCTTT.